This T cell receptor beta chain derives from a study of response to subunit inactivated influenza vaccine (dated by TCRdb to the late 2010s). Describing the broader study: The study used deep quantitative T cell receptor repertoire profiling to track responses to a trivalent subunit inactivated influenza vaccine.

Libraries were made using RT-PCR. TCRdb lists the instrument as Illumina HiSeq 2500. TCRdb ran its own pipeline on the public reads, namely fastp trimming at Q25 and MiXCR clone calling, and kept in-frame beta chains. Merged by CDR3 protein, the rows form single entries marked with the most common genes and DNA. In all, the sample holds about 540,000 distinct CDR3 sequences, and around 25% of those were seen once. The ten largest clones capture 2.5% to 3.5% of the sample. CDR1 MNHEY and CDR2 SMNVEV were looked up in the germline V gene (reference sequence). The CDR3 contains 15 residues, cysteine and phenylalanine counted. Here the CDR3 DNA is all that survives: 45 bases in frame from base 1. V is pared back by 3 bases and J by 2 bases, with 14 bases lying between the germline termini. Study-wide findings and limitations: According to the authors, only a limited number of new T cells may be recruited by each seasonal influenza vaccination.

As regards this clonotype: Its cognate antigen has yet to be identified. Base qualities are missing; no much larger clone stands one base away.

These data also formed part of another study, on T cells expressing NK-cell markers. Per that second paper: 5'RACE template switching, by which a universal primer site and unique molecular identifiers were added, was used to make TCR beta cDNA libraries. In sorted CD3+CD56+NKG2C+, CD3+CD56+NKG2C- and CD3+CD56-NKG2C+ T-cell subsets from several donors, TCR beta-chain repertoires were profiled. Of the eight sequenced donors, seven were found to be HCMV-seropositive and one was found to be HCMV-seronegative. In several experiments an anti-gammadeltaTCR antibody was added to restrict sorting to alphabetaTCR-expressing T cells. For roughly six donors, the dominant CD3+CD56+NKG2C+ clonotypes were among the top 10 CD8+ clonotypes and accounted for roughly 1.0-7.5% of CD8+ T cells. Those dominant clonotypes were again the most abundant among CD3+CD56-NKG2C+ cells in a handful of donors, at roughly 28.3-60.1%. Whether the expanded NKG2C-expressing T cell clones were specific for HCMV antigens remained unclear. The study sequenced eight donors, all healthy volunteers chosen at random: three men and five women. HCMV-specific IgG was detected in serum with a commercial ELISA kit to determine HCMV serostatus. Peripheral blood mononuclear cells were isolated from blood by Ficoll density gradient centrifugation. CD4+ and CD8+ T cells were isolated from PBMC by magnetic immunoseparation with Miltenyi isolation kits. cDNA synthesis was primed from the TCR beta constant segment and was followed by two successive PCR amplification steps. Illumina HiSeq 2000/2500, MiSeq or NextSeq was used to sequence libraries as 2 x 150 bp reads. MIGEC was used to demultiplex reads and group reads by UMI, and MiTCR was used to assemble and quantify clonotypes. To remove erroneous sequences, TCR cDNA sequences were retained only when supported by two or more reads. Downstream repertoire analysis used the tcR package, and clonotypes were matched across fractions by CDR3 nucleotide sequence plus V segment. VDJmatch was used to annotate antigen specificity against VDJdb, with one amino acid substitution allowed in CDR3.

The receptor chain draws on TRBV27 and TRBJ2-7; a tentative D call is TRBD1 (7 bases match). The sequences come from CD4+ T cells sorted from PBMCs, collected roughly 13 days after vaccination. The sequence was obtained from a man aged 50-60 years who received an inactivated influenza vaccine. Donor details come from another sample of the same person, matched by shared clones. In nucleotide form, the sequence is TGTGCCAGCAGTTTCTCCCCCAGGGGGGCCTACGAGCAGTACTTC. This translates into CASSFSPRGAYEQYF.